Presented here are 26 T cell receptor beta chains from one specimen sequenced in a study of cytomegalovirus exposure and HLA in healthy donors. The PCR made use of 60 Vbeta and 13 Jbeta primers. Assay: immunoSEQ multiplex PCR; the TCRdb copy retains only in-frame clones and omits some. This table holds roughly 180,000 clones, more than 65% found once. The sequenced sample consisted of PBMCs. The source of these receptors is a female donor in good health and CMV-seronegative.

There are a few counts of this clone. This chain uses TRBV6-5 with TRBJ1-6, with D possibly TRBD1 on 5 matching bases. V gave up 10 bases and J gave up 10 bases, with 23 bases separating them. This CDR3 is 15 amino acids long. The germline V gene has CDR1 MNHEY and CDR2 SVGAGI. CDR3 loop: CATISRDGGGSPLHF. In DNA form, the CDR3 reads TGTGCCACCATAAGCCGGGACGGCGGGGGGTCACCCCTCCACTTT.

The sample holds a few counts of this clone. The chain links TRBV18 to TRBJ2-7; 11 positions match TRBD1. Germline loops: CDR1 KGHSH, CDR2 LQKENI. The CDR3 is made up of 14 amino acids. Germline trimming cut 5 bases from V and 4 bases from J; bases unmatched to any gene: 4. The CDR3 coding sequence is TGTGCCAGCTCAAGGACAGGGGGCTCGTACGAGCAGTACTTC. It codes for CASSRTGGSYEQYF.

This chain connects TRBV5-4 to TRBJ2-1, with 9 bases that match TRBD2. The CDR3 length is 15 residues. The germline V gene encodes CDR1 SGHNT and CDR2 YYREEE (reference sequence). Trimming removed 5 bases from V and 9 bases from J; junction bases left unmatched: 12. The CDR3: CASSSGTSQGSEQFF. As DNA, the CDR3 is TGTGCCAGCAGTTCCGGGACTAGCCAAGGGAGTGAGCAGTTCTTC.

The chain has TRBV4-2 and TRBJ2-7; D might be TRBD1 (5 bases). The CDR3 is 19 amino acids. Trimming shortened V by 0 bases and J by 2 bases, and 23 bases separated the two germline ends. Germline-derived CDR1 and CDR2 are LGHNA and YNFKEQ. The CDR3 region has the DNA TGTGCCAGCAGCCAAGATCCCGGCGGCAGGGCGATACTCCCCTACGAGCAGTACTTC. Translating gives CASSQDPGGRAILPYEQYF.

The rearrangement joins TRBV5-1 to TRBJ2-6; no reliable D call. Germline-derived CDR1 and CDR2 are SGHRS and YFSETQ. This CDR3 has 16 amino acids. V was cut by 3 bases and J by 2 bases, with 12 bases left in between. DNA of the CDR3: TGCGCCAGCAGCTCCACAACCCCGCCTGGGGCCAACGTCCTGACTTTC. Protein product: CASSSTTPPGANVLTF.

CDR3 DNA: TGTGCCAGTAGTATGGGAGGAAGTCGAGCTTTCTTT. It yields the protein CASSMGGSRAFF. The chain joins TRBV19 to TRBJ1-1; D is unclear. Trimming cost V 3 bases and J 10 bases, with 12 bases left between them. The CDR3 has 12 amino acids. Germline CDR1 LNHDA, CDR2 SQIVND (reference sequence). Full variable domain (outside the CDR3, taken from reference TRBV19 and TRBJ1-1): DGGITQSPKYLFRKEGQNVTLSCEQNLNHDAMYWYRQDPGQGLRLIYYSQIVNDFQKGDIAEGYSVSREKKESFPLTVTSAQKNPTAFYLCASSMGGSRAFFGQGTRLTVV.

The chain has TRBV5-1 and TRBJ1-1; the D is unclear. CDR3 size: 14 residues. V lost 0 bases to trimming and J lost 1 base, with 7 bases between them. Germline values: CDR1 SGHRS, CDR2 YFSETQ. Written as DNA, the CDR3 is TGCGCCAGCAGCTTGGAATCCGGGAACACTGAAGCTTTCTTT. This gives the protein CASSLESGNTEAFF.

This clone appeared once. The gene calls are TRBV4-1 and TRBJ2-7, with D possibly TRBD1 on 5 matching bases. Germline CDR1 is MGHRA and CDR2 is YSYEKL. Deletions cut 0 bases from V and 3 bases from J, with 9 bases between. There are 14 residues in the CDR3. The CDR3 region is CASSQERQGYEQYF. The CDR3, as DNA: TGCGCCAGCAGCCAAGAGAGGCAGGGCTACGAGCAGTACTTC.

The genes are TRBV30 and TRBJ1-5; weak D call: TRBD1 (6 bases). Per germline, CDR1 GTSNPN and CDR2 SVGIG (reference sequence). V dropped 5 bases and J dropped 1 base, with 21 bases sitting between them. The CDR3 spans 17 residues. CDR3 protein: CAWGADRTPRSNQPQHF. CDR3 nucleotide sequence: TGTGCCTGGGGGGCTGACAGGACCCCCAGAAGCAATCAGCCCCAGCATTTT. The whole variable domain, filled in from reference TRBV30 and TRBJ1-5, reads SQTIHQWPATLVQPVGSPLSLECTVEGTSNPNLYWYRQAAGRGLQLLFYSVGIGQISSEVPQNLSASRPQDRQFILSSKKLLLSDSGFYLCAWGADRTPRSNQPQHFGDGTRLSIL.

Comments on this clone: The same CDR3 arises from other DNA sequences in this sample as well. The rearrangement joins TRBV6-6 to TRBJ2-1; 11 nucleotides match TRBD2. Germline lookup yields CDR1 MNHNY and CDR2 SVGAGI (reference sequence). The CDR3 contains 15 residues. The J segment lost 7 bases and the V segment lost 0 bases, leaving 2 bases of the junction unmatched. The CDR3 is CASSYSLAGGNEQFF. The CDR3 DNA reads as TGTGCCAGCAGTTACTCTCTAGCGGGGGGTAATGAGCAGTTCTTC.

The chain recombines TRBV11-2 with TRBJ1-2, with TRBD1 matching over 8 bases. Germline V gives CDR1 SGHAT, CDR2 FQNNGV. CDR3 size: 15 residues. V trimming: 4 bases; J trimming: 4 bases; junction bases outside the gene matches: 8. The DNA for the CDR3 is TGTGCCAGCAGCTCTTACAGGGGGGGAGGCTATGGCTACACCTTC. It codes for CASSSYRGGGYGYTF.

This rearrangement joins TRBV7-9 to TRBJ1-1; D not resolved. CDR3 length: 15 residues. Trimming pared 5 bases from V and 1 base from J, leaving 14 bases between. Germline lookup yields CDR1 SEHNR and CDR2 FQNEAQ (reference sequence). This CDR3 reads CASSHQMGANTEAFF. CDR3 sequence (DNA): TGTGCCAGCAGCCACCAAATGGGCGCGAACACTGAAGCTTTCTTT.

This clone was seen more than once but under ten times. This chain joins TRBV18 and TRBJ1-1; D gene unclear. There are 13 residues in the CDR3. Germline-derived CDR1 and CDR2 are KGHSH and LQKENI. V was pared by 3 bases and J by 1 base, with 6 bases between. CDR3 nucleotide sequence: TGTGCCAGCTCACCGAGGGCGAACACTGAAGCTTTCTTT. Protein: CASSPRANTEAFF.

V and J are TRBV2 and TRBJ2-1; maybe TRBD2 (5 bases). The V and J ends lost 8 bases and 6 bases respectively, with 11 bases between them. CDR1 SNHLY and CDR2 FYNNEI come from the germline V gene. The CDR3 runs to 12 residues. The DNA for the CDR3 is TGTGCCAGCGGAGGACCTTCCAATGAGCAGTTCTTC. It encodes CASGGPSNEQFF.

The count of this clone is one. The genes are TRBV30 and TRBJ2-5, with unresolved D. Germline CDR1 is GTSNPN and CDR2 is SVGIG (reference sequence). The CDR3 runs 11 residues. Trimming pared 0 bases from V and 5 bases from J, leaving 4 bases between. The CDR3 DNA follows: TGTGCCTGGAGTGTGAGTGAGACCCAGTACTTC. Amino acids: CAWSVSETQYF.

This sequence joins TRBV6-5 and TRBJ2-2; maybe TRBD2 (6 bases). The CDR3 consists of 12 residues. Per germline, CDR1 MNHEY and CDR2 SVGAGI. Between the trimmed V and J ends, which lost 7 bases and 6 bases, there was a span of 9 bases. CDR3 DNA sequence: TGTGCCAGCATGGGAGGTCCCGGGGAGCTGTTTTTT. Translated, it gives CASMGGPGELFF.

V usage is TRBV6-5 and J usage is TRBJ1-2; 9 positions match TRBD1. Per the germline V gene, CDR1 is MNHEY and CDR2 is SVGAGI. The trim removed 6 bases at V and 4 bases at J, leaving 3 bases unmatched. The CDR3 is 13 amino acids. CDR3: CASRRTGVYGYTF. Written as DNA, the CDR3 is TGTGCCAGCAGGCGGACAGGGGTCTATGGCTACACCTTC.

The rearrangement uses TRBV30 and TRBJ2-7; 12 positions match TRBD1. J was trimmed by 4 bases and V by 5 bases; bases with no gene match: 6. CDR3 length: 14 amino acids. Germline lookup yields CDR1 GTSNPN and CDR2 SVGIG (reference sequence). The CDR3 loop is CAWAPGQGAYEQYF. The CDR3 DNA follows: TGTGCCTGGGCCCCGGGACAGGGGGCTTACGAGCAGTACTTC.

The chain combines TRBV19 with TRBJ1-2; D possibly corresponds to TRBD1 (5 bases). The ends were cut back, 3 bases at V and 4 bases at J, with 12 bases in the middle. Germline V gives CDR1 LNHDA, CDR2 SQIVND (reference sequence). The CDR3 runs to 14 residues. The CDR3 bases are TGTGCCAGTAGTATGACAGACCTCAGCTATGGCTACACCTTC. Encoded protein: CASSMTDLSYGYTF.

This clone was seen a handful of times. This chain links TRBV30 with TRBJ1-1; TRBD1 might be the D (6 bases). Germline CDR1 GTSNPN, CDR2 SVGIG (reference sequence). CDR3 length equals 15 residues. DNA for the CDR3: TGTATGTTCCAGCTTTATACAGGGCCGAACACTGAAGCTTTCTTT. Protein sequence: CMFQLYTGPNTEAFF. The entire variable domain, with the rest obtained from reference TRBV30 and TRBJ1-1, is as follows: SQTIHQWPATLVQPVGSPLSLECTVEGTSNPNLYWYRQAAGRGLQLLFYSVGIGQISSEVPQNLSASRPQDRQFILSSKKLLLSDSGFYLCMFQLYTGPNTEAFFGQGTRLTVV.

The gene calls are TRBV11-2 and TRBJ2-7; 11 bases line up with TRBD2. V shed 5 bases and J 2 bases; nucleotides not matched to a gene: 14. The CDR3 consists of 18 residues. The germline CDR1 and CDR2 sequences are SGHAT and FQNNGV. DNA for the CDR3: TGTGCCAGCAGCCAAACCGGGACTAGCGGAGATCTCCCCTACGAGCAGTACTTC. It yields the protein CASSQTGTSGDLPYEQYF.

The chain couples TRBV5-1 to TRBJ1-1; D may be TRBD1 (5 bases). CDR3 length: 14 amino acids. CDR1 is SGHRS and CDR2 is YFSETQ in the germline V gene. V was pared by 3 bases and J by 1 base, with 10 bases between. CDR3: CASSYFGQNTEAFF. As DNA, the CDR3 is TGCGCCAGCAGCTATTTTGGACAGAACACTGAAGCTTTCTTT.

The CDR3 here is CASSLGQGMRTNTEAFF. DNA of the CDR3: TGTGCCAGTAGTCTTGGACAGGGGATGCGAACTAACACTGAAGCTTTCTTT. The J gene is TRBJ1-1, the V gene TRBV19; 9 bases match TRBD1. CDR1 and CDR2 (germline): LNHDA, SQIVND (reference sequence). With 5 bases clipped from V and 2 bases from J, the junction kept 12 bases outside the gene matches. CDR3 length: 17 amino acids.

V gene TRBV7-8 combines with J gene TRBJ1-2; TRBD1 matches 7 bases. Germline values: CDR1 SGHVS, CDR2 FQNEAQ. The CDR3 length is 15 residues. Trimming cost V 5 bases and J 1 base; bases outside gene matches: 7. The CDR3 spells CASSLTGALNYGYTF. DNA for the CDR3: TGTGCCAGCAGCCTCACAGGGGCCCTTAACTATGGCTACACCTTC.

The chain employs TRBV5-1 and TRBJ1-6, with TRBD1 as a possible D gene (6 bases). From germline, CDR1 is SGHRS and CDR2 YFSETQ. With 3 bases removed from V and 7 bases from J, the gap between germline ends came to 11 bases. This CDR3 has 14 amino acids. The CDR3 DNA follows: TGCGCCAGCAGCTCGGGACAAGAAAATTCACCCCTCCACTTT. Its protein is CASSSGQENSPLHF.

This sequence joins TRBV5-6 and TRBJ2-5; 8 nucleotides line up with TRBD2. The J call may be incorrect, as the DNA end agrees better with TRBJ2-7. Germline CDR1 SGHDT, CDR2 YYEEEE. The CDR3 is 14 residues long. The CDR3 is CASSFPGLAYEQYF. The CDR3 DNA reads as TGTGCCAGCAGCTTTCCGGGACTAGCCTACGAGCAGTACTTC.